This T cell receptor (beta chain) originates from a study of response to subunit inactivated influenza vaccine. General study results and limits: New T cells are recruited in small numbers by each seasonal influenza vaccination, according to the authors' suggestion.

Trimming shortened V by 2 bases and J by 3 bases, and 8 bases separated the two germline ends. The CDR3 covers 13 residues. Germline CDR1 reads KGHSH; CDR2 reads LQKENI. TCRdb used MiXCR to reprocess the RT-PCR reads, holding one entry per CDR3 protein. This sample carries about 610,000 distinct CDR3 sequences, approximately 15% of them seen once, and the ten largest clones take over 8.5%. This clonotype was recorded a few times. Its antigen is unidentified. The V gene is TRBV18, the J gene TRBJ2-7; D remains unclear. The TCR comes from a man aged 45-60 years who received an inactivated influenza vaccine. The sequencing here drew on PBMCs from blood, taken 11 to 12 days after vaccination. CDR3 region: CASSPRAIYEQYF. For the CDR3, the DNA is TGTGCCAGCTCACCAAGGGCGATCTACGAGCAGTACTTC.